The 9 T cell receptor beta chains below all came from one sample that was sequenced in a study of graft-versus-host responses after intestinal transplantation. These receptors are not linked to any known antigen. Profiling relied on immunoSEQ multiplex PCR, and the TCRdb table lists in-frame clones only, not all of them. The table has roughly 92,000 clones, 85% to 90% seen once. Sequencing was performed on unstimulated CD4+ T cells sorted from spleen or lymph node cells, taken before intestinal transplant. The origin of the receptors is a human donor who received an intestinal transplant.

This chain joins TRBV7-2 and TRBJ2-7, with D maybe TRBD2 (5 bases). Germline V gene data show CDR1 as SGHTA and CDR2 as FQGNSA. V gave up 1 base and J gave up 3 bases, with 10 bases separating them. This CDR3 contains 14 residues. The CDR3 DNA sequence: TGTGCCAGCAGCTTAGTAATCGGGAACTACGAGCAGTACTTC. Translation: CASSLVIGNYEQYF.

The V and J genes are TRBV4-1 and TRBJ2-3, with 15 bases identical to TRBD2. This CDR3 is 21 amino acids long. Germline assignment: CDR1 MGHRA and CDR2 YSYEKL. V lost 0 bases and J lost 4; bases outside the gene matches: 14. The CDR3 DNA is TGCGCCAGCAGCCAAGATTTCGGTTCCGGACTAGCGGGGGGGAACGCAGATACGCAGTATTTT. Translating gives CASSQDFGSGLAGGNADTQYF.

The rearrangement joins TRBV18 to TRBJ1-6, with D possibly matching TRBD1 (6 bases). Per germline, CDR1 KGHSH and CDR2 LQKENI. This CDR3 contains 15 residues. The V end was cut by 6 bases, the J end by 7 bases, with 16 bases between. Here the CDR3 DNA reads TGTGCCAGCTCCCCAGGGGACTTCCCGAATTCACCCCTCCACTTT. Its translation is CASSPGDFPNSPLHF.

The gene calls are TRBV7-2 and TRBJ2-7, with 7 bases lining up with TRBD2. This CDR3 has 14 residues. Germline CDR1 is SGHTA and CDR2 is FQGNSA. V was pared by 8 bases and J by 3 bases, with 10 bases of the junction left unmatched. The CDR3 DNA follows: TGTGCCAGCCGCCGGAGCGGGAAAAACTACGAGCAGTACTTC. It codes for CASRRSGKNYEQYF.

The chain has TRBV7-6 and TRBJ1-4, with a tentative D call TRBD1 (5 bases). Looked up from germline, CDR1 is SGHVS and CDR2 is FNYEAQ. The CDR3 is 13 residues long. V gave up 5 bases and J gave up 8 bases, with 12 bases separating them. CDR3 sequence reads: CASSPTRGEKLFF. The CDR3 DNA follows: TGTGCCAGCAGCCCGACTCGGGGGGAAAAACTGTTTTTT.

CDR3 bases: TGCGCCAGCAGCCAGGGGGACAGGGAAATAAATCAGCCCCAGCATTTT. Its translation is CASSQGDREINQPQHF. V usage is TRBV4-1 and J usage is TRBJ1-5, with 9 nucleotides matching TRBD1. The CDR3 is made up of 16 amino acids. Per germline, CDR1 MGHRA and CDR2 YSYEKL. V was pared by 3 bases and J by 4 bases, with 7 bases of the junction left unmatched.

The chain has TRBV29-1 and TRBJ2-7, with 7 bases matching TRBD1. The CDR3 totals 12 residues. Germline CDR1 SQVTM, CDR2 ANQGSEA. The J segment lost 3 bases and the V segment lost 7 bases, leaving 6 bases of the junction unmatched. CDR3 loop: CSANRGGYEQYF. The CDR3 nucleotides are TGCAGCGCGAACAGGGGCGGCTACGAGCAGTACTTC.

The CDR3 loop is CASSVDPGGTYEQYF. DNA of the CDR3: TGTGCCAGCAGCGTAGACCCAGGGGGGACCTACGAGCAGTACTTC. The V call is TRBV9, the J call TRBJ2-7, with D perhaps TRBD1 (7 bases). The germline gives CDR1 SGDLS, CDR2 YYNGEE. This CDR3 spans 15 amino acids. The V and J ends lost 0 bases and 2 bases respectively, with 12 bases between them.

The chain combines TRBV7-8 with TRBJ2-7; 9 bases fit TRBD2. Germline CDR1 reads SGHVS; CDR2 reads FQNEAQ. CDR3 length: 14 amino acids. V lost 5 bases, J lost 6 bases, and 8 bases stayed unmatched. CDR3 nucleotide sequence: TGTGCCAGCAGCCAGCCGGGACTAGCTTTCGAGCAGTACTTC. Protein sequence: CASSQPGLAFEQYF.